One sample yielded the 27 T cell receptor beta chains listed below, sequenced in a study of shared clonotypes between healthy human individuals. TCRdb keeps only in-frame clones here, not all; method: immunoSEQ multiplex PCR. The table lists 1.5 million to 2.5 million clones, about 95% of them singletons, with around 1.2% in the top ten. Naive CD8 cells lacked CD45RO, underwent positive selection for CCR7 and left out terminally differentiated effector memory CD45RA+ cells. The sequencing sample was made of naive CD8+ T cells sorted from blood. The receptors originated from a man aged 18 to 29 in good health.

The chain has TRBV11-2 and TRBJ2-3; D gene ambiguous. The CDR3 length is 13 residues. From germline, CDR1 is SGHAT and CDR2 FQNNGV. With 2 bases removed from V and 2 bases from J, the gap between germline ends came to 5 bases. DNA of the CDR3: TGTGCCAGCAGCTTAACACTCACAGATACGCAGTATTTT. This codes for CASSLTLTDTQYF.

The chain employs TRBV6-6 and TRBJ1-2, with D uncertain. The CDR3 has 14 amino acids. Germline lookup yields CDR1 MNHNY and CDR2 SVGAGI (reference sequence). V was trimmed by 6 bases and J by 3 bases, leaving 14 bases between them. The CDR3 DNA reads as TGTGCCAGCAGGACCCTGGCGGAAGACTATGGCTACACCTTC. Translated, it gives CASRTLAEDYGYTF.

J is TRBJ2-7 and V is TRBV28, with D possibly TRBD1 on 6 matching bases. The germline CDR1 and CDR2 sequences are MDHEN and SYDVKM. This CDR3 has 12 residues. Trimming shortened V by 5 bases and J by 6 bases, and 11 bases separated the two germline ends. DNA for the CDR3: TGTGCCAGCAGTCCCACAGGGCGCGAGCAGTACTTC. This translates into CASSPTGREQYF. The entire variable domain, with the rest obtained from reference TRBV28 and TRBJ2-7, is as follows: DVKVTQSSRYLVKRTGEKVFLECVQDMDHENMFWYRQDPGLGLRLIYFSYDVKMKEKGDIPEGYSVSREKKERFSLILESASTNQTSMYLCASSPTGREQYFGPGTRLTVT.

V is TRBV6-5 and J is TRBJ2-7; 9 positions agree with TRBD2. V lost 4 bases to trimming and J lost 5 bases; unmatched junction nucleotides: 6. Germline assignment: CDR1 MNHEY and CDR2 SVGAGI. This CDR3 is 14 amino acids long. This CDR3 reads CASSSVAGADEQYF. The CDR3 DNA follows: TGTGCCAGCAGTTCAGTAGCGGGAGCCGACGAGCAGTACTTC.

The V gene is TRBV11-2, the J gene TRBJ2-3, with 7 positions matching TRBD2. J was trimmed by 0 bases and V by 5 bases; bases with no gene match: 8. Germline V CDR1 and CDR2: SGHAT, FQNNGV. The CDR3 loop spans 16 amino acids. CDR3: CASSPPTSRSTDTQYF. The CDR3 nucleotides are TGTGCCAGCAGCCCGCCGACTAGCAGAAGCACAGATACGCAGTATTTT.

This rearrangement joins TRBV4-1 to TRBJ2-5; TRBD2 matches at 12 bases. This CDR3 region has 16 residues. Germline V gene sequence: CDR1 MGHRA, CDR2 YSYEKL. V lost 4 bases, J lost 5 bases, and 8 bases stayed unmatched. This CDR3 reads CASSPRTSGVRETQYF. The CDR3 region has the DNA TGCGCCAGCAGCCCTAGGACTAGCGGGGTTAGGGAGACCCAGTACTTC.

J is TRBJ2-7 and V is TRBV28, with D perhaps being TRBD1 or TRBD2 (5 bases each). V lost 6 bases to trimming and J lost 4 bases, with 19 bases between them. This CDR3 region has 15 residues. Germline CDR1 and CDR2: MDHEN and SYDVKM. CDR3 residues: CASRVKWGPLYEQYF. DNA for the CDR3: TGTGCCAGCAGGGTCAAATGGGGACCATTGTACGAGCAGTACTTC.

J is TRBJ2-7 and V is TRBV11-2; D may be TRBD1 (6 bases). The V gene's germline CDR1 is SGHAT and CDR2 FQNNGV. V lost 5 bases, J lost 2 bases, and 7 bases lay in between. CDR3 size: 12 residues. This chain's CDR3 is CASSTGPYEQYF. The CDR3, as DNA: TGTGCCAGCAGCACAGGGCCCTACGAGCAGTACTTC.

This clone was recorded only once. V gene TRBV19 combines with J gene TRBJ2-7; TRBD1 agrees at 7 bases. Per germline, CDR1 LNHDA and CDR2 SQIVND (reference sequence). V shed 5 bases and J 7 bases; nucleotides not matched to a gene: 11. This CDR3 is 14 amino acids long. The CDR3 sequence is CASSFLQGNGEQYF. As DNA, the CDR3 is TGTGCCAGTAGTTTTCTACAGGGGAATGGAGAGCAGTACTTC.

The CDR3: CAISELADNEQFF. CDR3 DNA: TGTGCCATCAGTGAACTAGCCGACAATGAGCAGTTCTTC. The chain is built from TRBV10-3 and TRBJ2-1; TRBD2 is a possible D gene (6 bases). CDR3 length: 13 amino acids. Per the germline V gene, CDR1 is ENHRY and CDR2 is SYGVKD. Trimming pared 3 bases from V and 5 bases from J, leaving 8 bases between.

CDR3: CATSREQGAGYGYTF. In DNA form, the CDR3 reads TGTGCCACCAGCAGGGAACAGGGGGCTGGGTATGGCTACACCTTC. V and J are TRBV15 and TRBJ1-2, with 9 bases fitting TRBD1. V dropped 3 bases and J dropped 5; count of bases not matched to a gene: 7. The V gene's germline CDR1 is LNHNV and CDR2 YYDKDF (reference sequence). CDR3 length: 15 amino acids.

The V call is TRBV27, the J call TRBJ2-1; D is perhaps TRBD1 or TRBD2 (5 bases each). The V end was cut by 5 bases, the J end by 0 bases, with 14 bases between. The CDR3 is 16 residues long. Germline lookup yields CDR1 MNHEY and CDR2 SMNVEV (reference sequence). Here the CDR3 reads CASSGQWGSSYNEQFF. Written as DNA, the CDR3 is TGTGCCAGCAGTGGCCAATGGGGGAGCTCCTACAATGAGCAGTTCTTC.

V gene TRBV9 combines with J gene TRBJ2-3, with D perhaps TRBD2 (6 bases). Trimming stripped 3 bases from V and 7 bases from J, with 12 bases between. The CDR3 has 13 residues. Germline lookup yields CDR1 SGDLS and CDR2 YYNGEE. The CDR3 is CASSGAGSNTQYF. CDR3 nucleotides: TGTGCCAGCAGCGGGGCGGGGTCCAATACGCAGTATTTT.

This chain links TRBV9 with TRBJ1-6; D is perhaps TRBD1 (5 bases). CDR3 length equals 15 residues. CDR1 and CDR2 from the germline V gene are SGDLS and YYNGEE. The V gene lost 3 bases and the J gene lost 9 bases, with 16 bases spanning the gap. The CDR3: CASSGLGPGGSPLHF. DNA of the CDR3: TGTGCCAGCAGCGGCCTAGGGCCGGGGGGTTCACCCCTCCACTTT.

The CDR3 protein is CASSYSPAGGANEQFF. As DNA, the CDR3 is TGTGCCAGCAGTTATTCCCCAGCGGGAGGCGCCAATGAGCAGTTCTTC. The rearrangement links TRBV6-5 to TRBJ2-1, with TRBD2 identical over 9 bases. The CDR3 consists of 16 residues. Germline CDR1 reads MNHEY; CDR2 reads SVGAGI. Losses at the gene ends were 3 bases for V and 6 bases for J; bases not matched to a gene: 9.

About this clone: Other DNA sequences within the sample encode an identical CDR3. The chain uses TRBV7-9 and TRBJ2-3; D perhaps matches TRBD1 (6 bases). CDR1 is SEHNR and CDR2 is FQNEAQ in the germline V gene (reference sequence). This CDR3 is built from 15 residues. Deletions cut 2 bases from V and 0 bases from J, with 9 bases between. The CDR3 sequence is CASSLSQGSTDTQYF. In DNA, the CDR3 is TGTGCCAGCAGCTTATCTCAGGGGAGCACAGATACGCAGTATTTT. Together with reference TRBV7-9 and TRBJ2-3, the CDR3 gives the full variable domain: DTGVSQNPRHKITKRGQNVTFRCDPISEHNRLYWYRQTLGQGPEFLTYFQNEAQLEKSRLLSDRFSAERPKGSFSTLEIQRTEQGDSAMYLCASSLSQGSTDTQYFGPGTRLTVL.

CDR3 region: CASSTLGATSNQPQHF. The CDR3 nucleotides are TGTGCCAGTAGTACCCTTGGGGCTACGAGCAATCAGCCCCAGCATTTT. The rearrangement joins TRBV19 to TRBJ1-5; D might be TRBD1 (5 bases). V gave up 4 bases and J gave up 1 base, with 14 bases separating them. The CDR3 totals 16 residues. Germline assignment: CDR1 LNHDA and CDR2 SQIVND (reference sequence). Complete variable domain (other parts from reference TRBV19 and TRBJ1-5): DGGITQSPKYLFRKEGQNVTLSCEQNLNHDAMYWYRQDPGQGLRLIYYSQIVNDFQKGDIAEGYSVSREKKESFPLTVTSAQKNPTAFYLCASSTLGATSNQPQHFGDGTRLSIL.

This chain uses TRBV6-5 with TRBJ1-2; 8 positions agree with TRBD1. The CDR3 has 15 residues. CDR1 and CDR2 (germline): MNHEY, SVGAGI. Trimming cost V 0 bases and J 8 bases; bases outside gene matches: 8. The CDR3 loop reads CASSYSIDRGWGYTF. The CDR3 region has the DNA TGTGCCAGCAGTTACTCTATCGACAGGGGATGGGGCTACACCTTC.

V usage is TRBV7-9 and J usage is TRBJ2-2; a possible D gene is TRBD2 (5 bases). CDR3 length: 14 amino acids. With 5 bases removed from V and 0 bases from J, the gap between germline ends came to 7 bases. Germline CDR1 SEHNR, CDR2 FQNEAQ (reference sequence). The CDR3 reads CASSTDSNTGELFF. CDR3 nucleotide sequence: TGTGCCAGCAGCACGGACTCGAACACCGGGGAGCTGTTTTTT.

A single count supports this clone. The V gene is TRBV11-2, the J gene TRBJ2-7; D may be TRBD1 (6 bases). The V end lost 0 bases, the J end lost 3 bases, and 9 bases lay between the germline ends. The germline gives CDR1 SGHAT, CDR2 FQNNGV. The length of the CDR3 is 14 residues. In nucleotides, the CDR3 is TGTGCCAGCAGCTTAGAGGCCAGGGGCTACGAGCAGTACTTC. Translation gives CASSLEARGYEQYF.

The J gene is TRBJ1-2, the V gene TRBV28; the D is unclear. Trimming cost V 5 bases and J 7 bases, with 17 bases left between them. In germline, CDR1 is MDHEN, CDR2 SYDVKM. This CDR3 is 14 amino acids long. In DNA form, the CDR3 reads TGTGCCAGCAGTCCCCAGGTGTCGTGGTCTGGCTACACCTTC. Amino acids: CASSPQVSWSGYTF.

J is TRBJ1-1 and V is TRBV27; TRBD1 aligns across 7 bases. Germline V CDR1 and CDR2: MNHEY, SMNVEV (reference sequence). CDR3 length: 17 amino acids. V shed 6 bases, J shed 0 bases, and the junction held 13 bases outside the gene matches. The CDR3 DNA sequence: TGTGCCAGCAGCCCCTTTCGACAGGGCTTTATGAACACTGAAGCTTTCTTT. Protein: CASSPFRQGFMNTEAFF.

The CDR3 is CASSPQGAMDTEAFF. For the CDR3, the DNA is TGTGCCAGCAGCCCGCAGGGGGCAATGGACACTGAAGCTTTCTTT. V gene TRBV7-9 combines with J gene TRBJ1-1; TRBD1 agrees at 8 bases. Germline V gives CDR1 SEHNR, CDR2 FQNEAQ (reference sequence). V dropped 5 bases and J dropped 3; count of bases not matched to a gene: 8. The CDR3 has 15 amino acids. Supplemented by reference TRBV7-9 and TRBJ1-1, the full variable domain reads DTGVSQNPRHKITKRGQNVTFRCDPISEHNRLYWYRQTLGQGPEFLTYFQNEAQLEKSRLLSDRFSAERPKGSFSTLEIQRTEQGDSAMYLCASSPQGAMDTEAFFGQGTRLTVV.

The J gene is TRBJ1-1, the V gene TRBV4-1; D ambiguous. Between the trimmed V and J ends, which lost 5 bases and 2 bases, there was a span of 12 bases. This CDR3 comprises 14 residues. CDR1 is MGHRA, CDR2 YSYEKL, per germline. CDR3 bases: TGCGCCAGCAGCTACGAATCCTCTAACACTGAAGCTTTCTTT. Encoded protein: CASSYESSNTEAFF.

The rearrangement links TRBV7-8 to TRBJ2-5; 8 nucleotides agree with TRBD2. This CDR3 comprises 13 residues. Trimming cost V 5 bases and J 5 bases; bases outside gene matches: 4. CDR1 and CDR2 from the germline V gene are SGHVS and FQNEAQ. DNA of the CDR3: TGTGCCAGCAGCCAACCGGGGGGGGAGACCCAGTACTTC. Amino acids: CASSQPGGETQYF.

The chain uses TRBV30 and TRBJ2-2; D is unresolved. The CDR3 contains 11 residues. CDR1 is GTSNPN and CDR2 is SVGIG in the germline V gene (reference sequence). Between the trimmed V and J ends, which lost 3 bases and 7 bases, there was a span of 6 bases. CDR3 sequence: CAWSPYGELFF. The CDR3 nucleotides read TGTGCCTGGAGCCCCTACGGGGAGCTGTTTTTT.

This chain links TRBV6-1 with TRBJ1-5, with D maybe TRBD1 (6 bases). V was shortened by 5 bases and J by 0 bases, with 20 bases between the two germline ends. CDR1 is MNHNS and CDR2 is SASEGT in the germline V gene. CDR3 length: 18 residues. The CDR3 region has the DNA TGTGCCAGCAGTCAAGGGACACCAGGACGATATAGCAATCAGCCCCAGCATTTT. It yields the protein CASSQGTPGRYSNQPQHF.